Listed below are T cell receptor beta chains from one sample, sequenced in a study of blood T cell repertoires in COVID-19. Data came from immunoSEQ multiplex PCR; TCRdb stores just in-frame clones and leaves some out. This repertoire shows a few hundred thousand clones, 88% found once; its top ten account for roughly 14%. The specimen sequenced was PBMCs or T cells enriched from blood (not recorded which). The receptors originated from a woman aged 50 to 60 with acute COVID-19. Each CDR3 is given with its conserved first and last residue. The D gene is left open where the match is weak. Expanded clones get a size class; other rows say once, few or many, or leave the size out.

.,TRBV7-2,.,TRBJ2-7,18,TGTGCCAGCAGCTTACCTCTGGAGGGCCAGGTTCTCTCCTACGAGCAGTACTTC,CASSLPLEGQVLSYEQYF
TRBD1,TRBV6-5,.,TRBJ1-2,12,TGTGCCAGCCGGACAGGGGGTGGGCCGTACACCTTC,CASRTGGGPYTF
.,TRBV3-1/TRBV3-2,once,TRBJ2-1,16,TGTGCCAGCAGCCAAGTCTGGAGGAGCTCCTACAATGAGCAGTTCTTC,CASSQVWRSSYNEQFF
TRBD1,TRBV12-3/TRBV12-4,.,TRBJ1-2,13,TGTGCCAGCAGCCGCGCAGGGGGCTATGGCTACACCTTC,CASSRAGGYGYTF
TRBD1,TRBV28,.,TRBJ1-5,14,TGTGCCAGCAGGGGGACAGGGAGGAATCAGCCCCAGCATTTT,CASRGTGRNQPQHF
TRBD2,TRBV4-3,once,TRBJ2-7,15,TGCGCCAGCAGCGCTCTAGCGGGAGGGTCTTACGAGCAGTACTTC,CASSALAGGSYEQYF
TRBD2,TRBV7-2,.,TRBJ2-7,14,TGTGCCAGCAGCCCAGGGACTAGCGGGAGAGAGCAGTACTTC,CASSPGTSGREQYF
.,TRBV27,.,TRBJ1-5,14,TGTGCCAGCAGGACGGGTCTCAGCAATCAGCCCCAGCATTTT,CASRTGLSNQPQHF
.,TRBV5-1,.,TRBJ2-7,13,TGCGCCAGCAGCTTCCTAGGGGCCCTCGAGCAGTACTTC,CASSFLGALEQYF
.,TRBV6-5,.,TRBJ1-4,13,TGTGCCAGCTGCAAGGGAGGCAATGAAAAACTGTTTTTT,CASCKGGNEKLFF
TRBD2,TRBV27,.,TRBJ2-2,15,TGTGCCAGCAGCCGGGACTATCGGAACACCGGGGAGCTGTTTTTT,CASSRDYRNTGELFF
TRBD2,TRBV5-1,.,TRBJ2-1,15,TGCGCCAGCAGCTCCAGCGGGACTCCGGGCGCGGAGCAGTTCTTC,CASSSSGTPGAEQFF
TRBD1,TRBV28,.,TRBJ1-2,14,TGTGCCAGCAGTTTACGGGCAGGGGGCAATGGCTACACCTTC,CASSLRAGGNGYTF
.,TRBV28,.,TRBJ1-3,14,TGTGCCAGCACCGGCGGAAACTCTGGAAACACCATATATTTT,CASTGGNSGNTIYF
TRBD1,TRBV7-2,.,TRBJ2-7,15,TGTGCCAGCAGCATCCGGGACAGGCTCTCCTACGAGCAGTACTTC,CASSIRDRLSYEQYF
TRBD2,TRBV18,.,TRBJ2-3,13,TGTGCCAGCTCACCGAGCGGGAGGGATACGCAGTATTTT,CASSPSGRDTQYF
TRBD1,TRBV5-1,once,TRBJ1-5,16,TGCGCCAGCAGCTTGGAGGGGACAGGGGGCTCTCAGCCCCAGCATTTT,CASSLEGTGGSQPQHF
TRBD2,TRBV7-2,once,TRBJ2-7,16,TGTGCCAGCAGCTCCAATAGCGGGAGGGCCTCCTACGAGCAGTACTTC,CASSSNSGRASYEQYF
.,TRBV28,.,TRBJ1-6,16,TGTGCCAGCAGTCCCGGGGGGCAGGGCCTTAATTCACCCCTCCACTTT,CASSPGGQGLNSPLHF
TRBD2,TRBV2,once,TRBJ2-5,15,TGTGCCAGCAGCGCTAGCGGGAGGCTCCAAGAGACCCAGTACTTC,CASSASGRLQETQYF
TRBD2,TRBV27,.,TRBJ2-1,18,TGTGCCAGCAGTTTTAGTAGCGGGAGGCTCCCCGGCTACAATGAGCAGTTCTTC,CASSFSSGRLPGYNEQFF
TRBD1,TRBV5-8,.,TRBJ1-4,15,TGTGCCAGCAGCCTGGGACAGGCAACTAATGAAAAACTGTTTTTT,CASSLGQATNEKLFF
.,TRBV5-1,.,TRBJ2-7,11,TGCGCCAGCAGCTTGGGCAACTTAGTGTACTTC,CASSLGNLVYF
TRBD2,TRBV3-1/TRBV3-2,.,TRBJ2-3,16,TGTGCCAGCAGCCAAGAGGGACTAGCGGTCACAGATACGCAGTATTTT,CASSQEGLAVTDTQYF
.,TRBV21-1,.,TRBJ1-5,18,TGTGCCAGCATTACCCTATTAAACAGGGGGGACCGCAATCAGCCCCAGCATTTT,CASITLLNRGDRNQPQHF
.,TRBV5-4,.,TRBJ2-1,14,TGTGCCAGCAGCTTGGTTAGAACCTACAATGAGCAGTTCTTC,CASSLVRTYNEQFF
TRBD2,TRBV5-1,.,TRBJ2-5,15,TGCGCCAGCAGCGAGGGAGGGCCCCTGCAAGAGACCCAGTACTTC,CASSEGGPLQETQYF
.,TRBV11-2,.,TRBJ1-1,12,TGTGCCAGCAGCTTAGGAGCCAATGAAGCTTTCTTT,CASSLGANEAFF
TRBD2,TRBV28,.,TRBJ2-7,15,TGTGCCAGCAGCCCTCCCGGGACTAGATGGTACGAGCAGTACTTC,CASSPPGTRWYEQYF
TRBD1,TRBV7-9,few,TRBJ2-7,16,TGTGCCAGCAGCTTAGGCCGTGGGACAGGTTCCTACGAGCAGTACTTC,CASSLGRGTGSYEQYF
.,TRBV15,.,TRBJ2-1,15,TGTGCCACCAGCAGAGAGGCTAGAGTTTTTGATGAGCAGTTCTTC,CATSREARVFDEQFF
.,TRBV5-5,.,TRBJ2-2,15,TGTGCCAGCACTGCGTGGGGGCGCAGGACCGGGGAGCTGTTTTTT,CASTAWGRRTGELFF
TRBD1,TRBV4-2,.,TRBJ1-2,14,TGTGCCAGCAGCCAAGATCAACAGGGGGATGGCTACACCTTC,CASSQDQQGDGYTF